The clone carrying this TCR beta chain was found once. What it binds is unknown. This sample was taken from a study of OX40 agonist ivuxolimab in advanced cancers. Regarding the study as a whole: Antigen targets of the expanded peripheral T cells went undetermined.

The data were produced by immunoSEQ multiplex PCR, yet TCRdb's version contains in-frame clones alone and is incomplete. The repertoire holds approximately 100,000 clones, with about 90% as singletons. Enrollment shut out patients with autoimmune disease history or systemic immunosuppression. Sampling of blood occurred at baseline, cycle 4 day 1, and cycle 7 day 1. Trimming cost V 0 bases and J 0 bases, with 17 bases left between them. This CDR3 comprises 18 residues. The V gene's germline CDR1 is LGHNA and CDR2 YSLEER. The source of this sequence is an adult with an advanced solid tumor such as melanoma, head and neck, liver or kidney cancer. The rearrangement joins TRBV4-3 to TRBJ1-2; the D is unclear. Source: CD4+ or CD8+ T cells sorted from blood, taken in a trial of the OX40 agonist ivuxolimab. CDR3 nucleotides: TGCGCCAGCAGCCAAGATCTTGGCCCGACGAGGGCTAACTATGGCTACACCTTC. As protein: CASSQDLGPTRANYGYTF.